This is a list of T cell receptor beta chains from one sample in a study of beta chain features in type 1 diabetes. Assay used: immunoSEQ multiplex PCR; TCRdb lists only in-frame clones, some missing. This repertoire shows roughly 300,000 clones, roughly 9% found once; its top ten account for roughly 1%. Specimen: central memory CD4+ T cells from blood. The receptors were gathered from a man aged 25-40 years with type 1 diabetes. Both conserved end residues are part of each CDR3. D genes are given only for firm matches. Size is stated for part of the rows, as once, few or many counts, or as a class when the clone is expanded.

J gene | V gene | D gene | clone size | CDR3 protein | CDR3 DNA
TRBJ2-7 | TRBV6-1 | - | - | CASSEYSYEQYF | TGTGCCAGCAGTGAATACTCCTACGAGCAGTACTTC
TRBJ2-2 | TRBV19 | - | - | CASSIGGWDTGELFF | TGTGCCAGTAGTATTGGAGGATGGGACACCGGGGAGCTGTTTTTT
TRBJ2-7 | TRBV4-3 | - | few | CASSQDSSGNAYEQYF | TGCGCCAGCAGCCAAGATTCCTCGGGAAATGCCTACGAGCAGTACTTC
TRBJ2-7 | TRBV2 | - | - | CASSEAGGQYF | TGTGCCAGCAGTGAAGCGGGTGGGCAGTACTTC
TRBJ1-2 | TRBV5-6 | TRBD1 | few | CASSRGTGASYGYTF | TGTGCCAGCAGCCGAGGGACAGGGGCCAGCTATGGCTACACCTTC
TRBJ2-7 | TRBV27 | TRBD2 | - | CASSPVRGLAGELTSEQYF | TGTGCCAGCAGCCCTGTTCGTGGGTTAGCGGGGGAGTTAACTAGCGAGCAGTACTTC
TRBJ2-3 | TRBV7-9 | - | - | CASRYSTDTQYF | TGTGCCAGCAGATATTCGACAGATACGCAGTATTTT
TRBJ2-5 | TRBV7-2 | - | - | CASSLGWWETQYF | TGTGCCAGCAGCTTAGGGTGGTGGGAGACCCAGTACTTC
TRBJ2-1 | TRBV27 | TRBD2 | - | CASSFSREVGEQFF | TGTGCCAGCAGTTTCTCGCGGGAGGTAGGTGAGCAGTTCTTC
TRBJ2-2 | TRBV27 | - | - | CASKPQTTGELFF | TGTGCCAGCAAACCACAAACCACCGGGGAGCTGTTTTTT
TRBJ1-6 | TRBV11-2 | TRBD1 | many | CASSPGQGLCHF | TGTGCCAGCAGCCCAGGACAGGGACTGTGCCACTTT
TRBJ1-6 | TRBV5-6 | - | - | CASSFRDSNSPLHF | TGTGCCAGCAGCTTTCGGGATTCTAATTCACCCCTCCACTTT
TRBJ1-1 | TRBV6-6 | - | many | CASRPRATEAFF | TGTGCCAGCAGACCACGGGCCACTGAAGCTTTCTTT
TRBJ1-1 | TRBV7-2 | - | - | CASSLGRLNTEAFF | TGTGCCAGCAGCTTAGGCCGGTTGAACACTGAAGCTTTCTTT
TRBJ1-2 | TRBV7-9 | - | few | CASSLHVGGGYTF | TGTGCCAGCAGCTTACATGTCGGCGGTGGCTACACCTTC
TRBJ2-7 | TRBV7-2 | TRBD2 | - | CASSSSGLAGYEQYF | TGTGCCAGCAGCAGCTCGGGACTAGCGGGTTACGAGCAGTACTTC
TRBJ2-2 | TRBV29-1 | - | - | CSVHRDGVYTGELFF | TGCAGCGTTCACCGGGACGGGGTATACACCGGGGAGCTGTTTTTT
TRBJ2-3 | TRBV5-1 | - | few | CASSLALITDTQYF | TGCGCCAGCAGCTTGGCCCTGATCACAGATACGCAGTATTTT
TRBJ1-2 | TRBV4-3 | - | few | CASSQEGANYGYTF | TGCGCCAGCAGCCAAGAGGGGGCTAACTATGGCTACACCTTC
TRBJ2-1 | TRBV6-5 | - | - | CASRSRIAREQFF | TGTGCCAGCAGAAGCCGCATAGCCCGTGAGCAGTTCTTC
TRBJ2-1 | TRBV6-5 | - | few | CASSLRWQGSNEQFF | TGTGCCAGCAGTCTCCGGTGGCAGGGGTCCAATGAGCAGTTCTTC
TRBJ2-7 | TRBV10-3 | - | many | CAISESGSSLEQYF | TGTGCCATCAGTGAAAGTGGGTCCTCACTCGAGCAGTACTTC
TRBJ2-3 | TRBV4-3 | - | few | CASSQARAIGDTQYF | TGCGCCAGCAGCCAAGCCAGGGCGATAGGAGATACGCAGTATTTT
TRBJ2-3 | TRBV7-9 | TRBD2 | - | CASSRGLAKADTQYF | TGTGCCAGCAGCCGGGGACTAGCGAAGGCAGATACGCAGTATTTT
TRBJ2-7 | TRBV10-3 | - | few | CAISAQGSYEQYF | TGTGCCATCAGTGCTCAGGGCTCCTACGAGCAGTACTTC
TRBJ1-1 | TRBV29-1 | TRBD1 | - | CSVGSLQGRNTEAFF | TGCAGCGTCGGGTCCTTACAGGGGAGAAACACTGAAGCTTTCTTT
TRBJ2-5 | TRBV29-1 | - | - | CSVDEYETQYF | TGCAGCGTTGATGAGTACGAGACCCAGTACTTC
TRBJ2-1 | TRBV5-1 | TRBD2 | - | CASSPGLAGGPANEQFF | TGCGCCAGCAGCCCGGGACTAGCGGGGGGCCCCGCCAATGAGCAGTTCTTC
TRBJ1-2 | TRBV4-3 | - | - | CASSQDRGFRVGYTF | TGCGCCAGCAGCCAAGACAGGGGCTTCCGTGTAGGCTACACCTTC
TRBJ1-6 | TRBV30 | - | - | CAWMRGRYNSPLHF | TGTGCCTGGATGAGGGGAAGGTATAATTCACCCCTCCACTTT
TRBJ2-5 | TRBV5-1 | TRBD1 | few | CASSLTGTGLNAGTQYF | TGCGCCAGCAGCTTGACCGGGACAGGGCTCAACGCAGGGACCCAGTACTTC
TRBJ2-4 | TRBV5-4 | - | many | CASSLTGNKNIQYF | TGTGCCAGCAGCTTGACAGGGAACAAAAACATTCAGTACTTC
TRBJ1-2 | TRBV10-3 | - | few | CAISEGQKIYGYTF | TGTGCCATCAGTGAGGGACAGAAAATCTATGGCTACACCTTC
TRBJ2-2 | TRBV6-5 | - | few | CASSYGSRRGGELFF | TGTGCCAGCAGTTACGGGTCAAGGAGGGGCGGGGAGCTGTTTTTT
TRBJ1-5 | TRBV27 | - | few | CASSVRDQPQHF | TGTGCCAGCAGTGTGCGGGATCAGCCCCAGCATTTT
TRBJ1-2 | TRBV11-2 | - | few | CASSLDTSGRGYTF | TGTGCCAGCAGCTTAGATACCTCAGGGAGAGGCTACACCTTC
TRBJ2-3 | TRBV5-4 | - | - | CASSRPAEGGTDTQYF | TGTGCCAGCAGCCGCCCAGCGGAGGGGGGCACAGATACGCAGTATTTT
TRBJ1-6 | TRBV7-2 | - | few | CASSLDIPSSLHF | TGTGCCAGCAGCTTAGATATCCCGAGTTCCCTCCACTTT
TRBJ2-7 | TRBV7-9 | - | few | CASSLGKGLSYEQYF | TGTGCCAGCAGCTTGGGTAAAGGGCTCTCCTACGAGCAGTACTTC
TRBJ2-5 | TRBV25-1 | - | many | CASSEYQETQYF | TGTGCCAGCAGTGAATATCAGGAGACCCAGTACTTC
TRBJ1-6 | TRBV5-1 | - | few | CASSLDGSYGSPLHF | TGCGCCAGCAGCTTGGACGGGAGCTACGGGTCACCCCTCCACTTT
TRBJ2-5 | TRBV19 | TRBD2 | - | CASSTSPLAAQETQYF | TGTGCCAGTAGTACTTCGCCACTAGCGGCTCAAGAGACCCAGTACTTC
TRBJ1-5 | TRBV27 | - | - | CASSPGYSNQPQHF | TGTGCCAGCAGTCCAGGGTATAGCAATCAGCCCCAGCATTTT
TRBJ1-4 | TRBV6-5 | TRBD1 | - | CASSLEGQTNEKLFF | TGTGCCAGCAGTTTAGAGGGACAGACTAATGAAAAACTGTTTTTT
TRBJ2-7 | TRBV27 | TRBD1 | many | CASSTGQGPYYEQYF | TGTGCCAGCAGTACGGGACAGGGGCCCTACTACGAGCAGTACTTC
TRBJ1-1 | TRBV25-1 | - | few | CASWGFMNTEAFF | TGTGCCAGCTGGGGGTTCATGAACACTGAAGCTTTCTTT
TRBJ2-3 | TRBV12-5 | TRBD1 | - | CASGFGTASTDTQYF | TGTGCTAGTGGTTTTGGGACAGCGAGCACAGATACGCAGTATTTT
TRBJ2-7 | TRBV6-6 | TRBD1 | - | CASRPPGGSYEQYF | TGTGCCAGCAGACCCCCAGGGGGCAGCTACGAGCAGTACTTC
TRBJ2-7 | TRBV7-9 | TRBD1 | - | CASSGFTGTGTYEQYF | TGTGCCAGCAGCGGTTTTACCGGGACAGGGACCTACGAGCAGTACTTC